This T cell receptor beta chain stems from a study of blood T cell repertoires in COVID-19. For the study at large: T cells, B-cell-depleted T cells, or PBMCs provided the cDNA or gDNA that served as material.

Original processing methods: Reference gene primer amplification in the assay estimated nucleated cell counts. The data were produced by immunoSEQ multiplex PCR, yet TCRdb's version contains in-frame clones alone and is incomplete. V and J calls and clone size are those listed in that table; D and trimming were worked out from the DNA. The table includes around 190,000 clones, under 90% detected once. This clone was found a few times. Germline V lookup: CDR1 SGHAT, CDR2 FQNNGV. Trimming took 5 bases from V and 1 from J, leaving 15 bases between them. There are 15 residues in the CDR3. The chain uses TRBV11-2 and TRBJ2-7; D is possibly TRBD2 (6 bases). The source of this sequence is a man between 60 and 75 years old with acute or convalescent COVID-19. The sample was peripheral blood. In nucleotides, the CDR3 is TGTGCCAGCAGCCCGTTCTCTAGCGAATCCTACGAGCAGTACTTC. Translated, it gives CASSPFSSESYEQYF.